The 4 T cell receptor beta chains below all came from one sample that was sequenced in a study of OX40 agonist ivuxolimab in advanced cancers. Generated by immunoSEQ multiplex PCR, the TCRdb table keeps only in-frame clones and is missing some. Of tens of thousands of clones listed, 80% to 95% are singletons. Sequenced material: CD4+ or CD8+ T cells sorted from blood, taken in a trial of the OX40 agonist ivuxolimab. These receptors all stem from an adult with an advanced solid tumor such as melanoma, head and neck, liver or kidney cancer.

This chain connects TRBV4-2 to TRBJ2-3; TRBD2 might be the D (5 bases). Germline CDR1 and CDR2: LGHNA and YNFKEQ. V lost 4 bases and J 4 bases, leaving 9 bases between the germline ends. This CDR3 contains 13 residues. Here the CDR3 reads CASSPQLADTQYF. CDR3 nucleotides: TGTGCCAGCAGCCCCCAACTAGCAGATACGCAGTATTTT.

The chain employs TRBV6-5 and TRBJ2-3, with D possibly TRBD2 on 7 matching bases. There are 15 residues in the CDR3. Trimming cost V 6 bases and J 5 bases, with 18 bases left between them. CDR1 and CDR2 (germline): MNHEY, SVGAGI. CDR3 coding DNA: TGTGCCAGCAGCCGCTTCCGGGGGGCGGGAGATACGCAGTATTTT. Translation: CASSRFRGAGDTQYF.

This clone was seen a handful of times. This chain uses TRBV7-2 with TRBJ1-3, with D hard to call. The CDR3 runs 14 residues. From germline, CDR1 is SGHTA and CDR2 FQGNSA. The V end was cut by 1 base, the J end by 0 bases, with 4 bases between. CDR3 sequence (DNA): TGTGCCAGCAGCTTAGGCTCCTCTGGAAACACCATATATTTT. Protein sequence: CASSLGSSGNTIYF.

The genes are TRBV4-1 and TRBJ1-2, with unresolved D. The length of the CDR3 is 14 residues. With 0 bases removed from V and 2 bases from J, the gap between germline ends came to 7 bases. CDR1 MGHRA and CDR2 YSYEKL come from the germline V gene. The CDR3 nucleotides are TGCGCCAGCAGCCAAGATCACAGAAACTATGGCTACACCTTC. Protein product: CASSQDHRNYGYTF.